This T cell receptor beta chain was recorded in a study of shared clonotypes between healthy human individuals. TCRdb's copy holds only in-frame clones and misses some; the assay was immunoSEQ multiplex PCR. Among around 2.5 million clones listed, approximately 93% were seen once. This CDR3 comprises 17 residues. Trimming took off 5 bases at V and 5 bases at J, with 24 bases between the two ends. Germline V lookup: CDR1 SGHAT, CDR2 FQNNGV. The TCR originated in a man between 18 and 35 years old in good health. Some clones in this sample may be carry-over from other donors' samples. This chain connects TRBV11-2 to TRBJ2-5, with D possibly matching TRBD2 (6 bases). Sequencing was done on a sample of naive CD4+ T cells from PBMCs. Described subset: CD45RA+ positively selected. The CDR3 nucleotides read TGTGCCAGCAGCCCGGAGGGTAGGACTCAGGCTGGGGAGACCCAGTACTTC. It translates to CASSPEGRTQAGETQYF.